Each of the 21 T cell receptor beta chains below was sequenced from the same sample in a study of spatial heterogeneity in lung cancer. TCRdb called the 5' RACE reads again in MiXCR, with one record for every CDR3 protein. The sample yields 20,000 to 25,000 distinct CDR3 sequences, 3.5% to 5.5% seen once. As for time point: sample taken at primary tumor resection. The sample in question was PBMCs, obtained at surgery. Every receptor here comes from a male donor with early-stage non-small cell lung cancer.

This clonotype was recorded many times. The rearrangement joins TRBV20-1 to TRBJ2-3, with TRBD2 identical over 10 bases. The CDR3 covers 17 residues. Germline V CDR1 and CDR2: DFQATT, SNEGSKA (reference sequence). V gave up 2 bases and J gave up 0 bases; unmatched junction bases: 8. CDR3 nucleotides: TGCAGTGCTAGAATCCAGCGGGGGGGTCGTAGCACAGATACGCAGTATTTT. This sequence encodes CSARIQRGGRSTDTQYF.

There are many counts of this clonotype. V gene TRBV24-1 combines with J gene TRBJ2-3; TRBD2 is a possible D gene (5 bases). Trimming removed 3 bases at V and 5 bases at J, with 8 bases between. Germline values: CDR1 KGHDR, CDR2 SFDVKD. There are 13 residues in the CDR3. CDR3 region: CATSDPGIDTQYF. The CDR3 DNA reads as TGTGCCACCAGTGATCCGGGAATAGATACGCAGTATTTT.

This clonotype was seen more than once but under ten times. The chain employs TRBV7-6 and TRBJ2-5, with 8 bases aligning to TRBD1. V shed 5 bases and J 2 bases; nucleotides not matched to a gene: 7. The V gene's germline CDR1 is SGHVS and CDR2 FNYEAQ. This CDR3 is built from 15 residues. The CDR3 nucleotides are TGTGCCAGCAGCCACCGGGACAGGAAACAAGAGACCCAGTACTTC. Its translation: CASSHRDRKQETQYF. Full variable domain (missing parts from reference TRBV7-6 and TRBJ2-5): GAGVSQSPRYKVTKRGQDVALRCDPISGHVSLYWYRQALGQGPEFLTYFNYEAQQDKSGLPNDRFSAERPEGSISTLTIQRTEQRDSAMYRCASSHRDRKQETQYFGPGTRLLVL.

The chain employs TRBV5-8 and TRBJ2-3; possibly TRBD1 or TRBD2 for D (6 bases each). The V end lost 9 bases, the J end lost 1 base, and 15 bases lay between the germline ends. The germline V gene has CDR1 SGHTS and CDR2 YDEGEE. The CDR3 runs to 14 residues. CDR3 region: CATRKGGGTDTQYF. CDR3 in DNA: TGTGCCACCAGAAAGGGGGGAGGCACAGATACGCAGTATTTT. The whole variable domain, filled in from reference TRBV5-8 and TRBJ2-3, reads EAGVTQSPTHLIKTRGQQATLRCSPISGHTSVYWYQQALGLGLQFLLWYDEGEERNRGNFPPRFSGRQFPNYSSELNVNALELEDSALYLCATRKGGGTDTQYFGPGTRLTVL.

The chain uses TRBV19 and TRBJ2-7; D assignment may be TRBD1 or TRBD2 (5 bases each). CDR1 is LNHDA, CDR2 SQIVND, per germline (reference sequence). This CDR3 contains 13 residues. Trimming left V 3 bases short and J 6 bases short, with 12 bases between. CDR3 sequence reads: CASSMAEGTEQYF. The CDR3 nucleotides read TGTGCCAGTAGTATGGCCGAGGGGACCGAGCAGTACTTC.

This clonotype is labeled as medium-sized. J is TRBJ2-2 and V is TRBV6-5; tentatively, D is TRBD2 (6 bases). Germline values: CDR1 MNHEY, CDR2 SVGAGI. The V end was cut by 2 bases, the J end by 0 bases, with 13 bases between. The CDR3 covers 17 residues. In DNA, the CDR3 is TGTGCCAGCAGTTACGTTCCGCTAGCGACGAACACCGGGGAGCTGTTTTTT. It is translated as CASSYVPLATNTGELFF.

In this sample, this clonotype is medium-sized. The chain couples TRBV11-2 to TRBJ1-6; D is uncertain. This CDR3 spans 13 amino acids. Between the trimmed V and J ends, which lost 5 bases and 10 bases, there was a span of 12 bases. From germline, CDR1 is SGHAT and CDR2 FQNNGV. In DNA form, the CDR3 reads TGTGCCAGCAGCCAGTTCGGTGGGTCACCCCTCCACTTT. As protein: CASSQFGGSPLHF.

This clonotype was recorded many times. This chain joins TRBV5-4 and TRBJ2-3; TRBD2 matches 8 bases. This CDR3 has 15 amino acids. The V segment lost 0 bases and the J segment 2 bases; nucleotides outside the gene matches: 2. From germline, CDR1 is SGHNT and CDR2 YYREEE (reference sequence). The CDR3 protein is CASSLDSGITDTQYF. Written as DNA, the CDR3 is TGTGCCAGCAGCTTGGATAGCGGGATCACAGATACGCAGTATTTT.

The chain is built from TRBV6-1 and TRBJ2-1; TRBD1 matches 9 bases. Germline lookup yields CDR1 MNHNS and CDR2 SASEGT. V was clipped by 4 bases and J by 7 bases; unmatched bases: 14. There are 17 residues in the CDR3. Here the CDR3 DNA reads TGTGCCAGCAGTGGCGAATCGACAGGGGGTTTGAGGAATGAGCAGTTCTTC. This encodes CASSGESTGGLRNEQFF.

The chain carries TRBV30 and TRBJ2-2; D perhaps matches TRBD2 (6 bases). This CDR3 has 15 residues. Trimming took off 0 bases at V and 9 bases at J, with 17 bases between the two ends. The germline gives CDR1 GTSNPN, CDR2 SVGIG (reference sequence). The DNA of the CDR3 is TGTGCCTGGAGTGTACCCGGGACTCAGGGCCGGGAGCTGTTTTTT. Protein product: CAWSVPGTQGRELFF.

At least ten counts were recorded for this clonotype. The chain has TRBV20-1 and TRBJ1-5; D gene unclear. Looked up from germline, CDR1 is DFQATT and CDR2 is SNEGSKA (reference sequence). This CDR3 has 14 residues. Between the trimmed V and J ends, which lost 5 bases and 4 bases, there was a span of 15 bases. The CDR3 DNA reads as TGCAGTGCTCAAGATCGGGGAGGAAATCAGCCCCAGCATTTT. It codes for CSAQDRGGNQPQHF.

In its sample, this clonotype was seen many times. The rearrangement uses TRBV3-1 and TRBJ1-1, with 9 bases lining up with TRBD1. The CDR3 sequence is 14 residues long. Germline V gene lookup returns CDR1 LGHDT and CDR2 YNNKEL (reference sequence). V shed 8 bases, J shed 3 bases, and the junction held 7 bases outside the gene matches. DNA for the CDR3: TGTGCCAGCGGGGGGGACAGGGCGTACACTGAAGCTTTCTTT. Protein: CASGGDRAYTEAFF.

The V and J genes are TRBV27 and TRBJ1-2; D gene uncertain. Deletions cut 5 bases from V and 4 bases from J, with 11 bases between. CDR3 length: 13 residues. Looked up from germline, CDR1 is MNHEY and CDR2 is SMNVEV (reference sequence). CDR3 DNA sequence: TGTGCCAGCAGTCCCGGACTGACCTATGGCTACACCTTC. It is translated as CASSPGLTYGYTF.

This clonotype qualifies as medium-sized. The CDR3 DNA is TGTGCCAGCTCACCGTCGAGAGAGGAGCAGTACTTC. Translated: CASSPSREEQYF. The V call is TRBV18, the J call TRBJ2-7; D is unresolved. The V gene lost 3 bases and the J gene lost 7 bases, with 10 bases spanning the gap. The CDR3 is made up of 12 amino acids. Looked up from germline, CDR1 is KGHSH and CDR2 is LQKENI.

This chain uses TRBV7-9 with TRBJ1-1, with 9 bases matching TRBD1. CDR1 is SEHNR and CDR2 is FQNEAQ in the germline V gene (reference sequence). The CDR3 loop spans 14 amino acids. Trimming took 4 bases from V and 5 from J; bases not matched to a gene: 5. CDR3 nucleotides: TGTGCCAGCAGCTCGGGACAGGGCAGGACTGAAGCTTTCTTT. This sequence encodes CASSSGQGRTEAFF.

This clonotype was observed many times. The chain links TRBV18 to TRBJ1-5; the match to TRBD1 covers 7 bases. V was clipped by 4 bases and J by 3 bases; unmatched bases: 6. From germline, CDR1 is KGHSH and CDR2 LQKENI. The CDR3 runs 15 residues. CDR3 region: CASSRAGGANQPQHF. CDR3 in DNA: TGTGCCAGCTCACGGGCAGGGGGGGCCAATCAGCCCCAGCATTTT. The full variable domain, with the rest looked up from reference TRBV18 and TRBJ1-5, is NAGVMQNPRHLVRRRGQEARLRCSPMKGHSHVYWYRQLPEEGLKFMVYLQKENIIDESGMPKERFSAEFPKEGPSILRIQQVVRGDSAAYFCASSRAGGANQPQHFGDGTRLSIL.

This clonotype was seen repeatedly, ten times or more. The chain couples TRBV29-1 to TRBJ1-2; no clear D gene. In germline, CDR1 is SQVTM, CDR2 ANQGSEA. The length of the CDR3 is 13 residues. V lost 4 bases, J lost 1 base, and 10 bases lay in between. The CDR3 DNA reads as TGCAGCGTTGTGAGGACGGGTAACTATGGCTACACCTTC. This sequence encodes CSVVRTGNYGYTF. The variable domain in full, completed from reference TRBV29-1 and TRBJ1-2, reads SAVISQKPSRDICQRGTSLTIQCQVDSQVTMMFWYRQQPGQSLTLIATANQGSEATYESGFVIDKFPISRPNLTFSTLTVSNMSPEDSSIYLCSVVRTGNYGYTFGSGTRLTVV.

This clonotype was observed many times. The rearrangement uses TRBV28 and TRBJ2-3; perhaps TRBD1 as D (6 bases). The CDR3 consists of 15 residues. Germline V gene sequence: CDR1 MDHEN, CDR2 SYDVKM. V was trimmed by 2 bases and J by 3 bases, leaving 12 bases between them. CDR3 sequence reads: CASSLLGASTDTQYF. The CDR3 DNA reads TGTGCCAGCAGTTTACTGGGGGCATCGACAGATACGCAGTATTTT.

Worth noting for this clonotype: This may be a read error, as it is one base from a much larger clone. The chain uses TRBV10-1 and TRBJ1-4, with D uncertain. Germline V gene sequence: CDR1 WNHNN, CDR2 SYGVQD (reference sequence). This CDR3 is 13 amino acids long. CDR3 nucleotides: TGCGCCAGCAGTAGAACAACTAATGAAAAACTGATTTTT. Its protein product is CASSRTTNEKLIF.

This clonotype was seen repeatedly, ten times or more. CDR3 loop: CASRHSGVSYEQYF. Written as DNA, the CDR3 is TGTGCCAGCAGGCATAGCGGGGTCTCCTACGAGCAGTACTTC. This chain links TRBV3-1 with TRBJ2-7; 8 nucleotides agree with TRBD2. The CDR3 totals 14 residues. V lost 6 bases to trimming and J lost 0 bases; unmatched junction nucleotides: 4. The V gene's germline CDR1 is LGHDT and CDR2 YNNKEL (reference sequence).

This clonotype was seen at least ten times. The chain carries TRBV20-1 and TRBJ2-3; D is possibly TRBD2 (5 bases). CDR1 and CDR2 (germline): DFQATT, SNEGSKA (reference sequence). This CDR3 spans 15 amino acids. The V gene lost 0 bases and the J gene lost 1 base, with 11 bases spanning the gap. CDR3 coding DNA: TGCAGTGCTAGAGAGATTGACGGGGGCACAGATACGCAGTATTTT. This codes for CSAREIDGGTDTQYF.